Sequencing of this TCR beta chain was carried out in a study of cytotoxic CD8 clonotypes in ibrutinib-treated CLL. Study context: Investigators reported approximately 25 partial and 2 complete responses; after median around 6 years, roughly 15 patients remained remitted and about twelve progressed. Overall study results and limits: Age-matched healthy donor levels were exceeded by baseline clonality, which tracked circulating CD8+ T-cell counts. For progressing versus sustained-remission patients, sampling times were not the same. Before falling back toward baseline at progression, clonality had risen at the time of ibrutinib response.

For this clone: Its matching antigen is unknown.

The germline V and J ends were trimmed by 2 bases and 1 base, with 21 bases remaining between them. Per the germline V gene, CDR1 is MNHNS and CDR2 is SASEGT. The CDR3 runs to 19 residues. TCRdb's table, derived via immunoSEQ multiplex PCR, lists solely in-frame clones and lacks some. The data show fewer than 50,000 clones, with about 70% seen just once and approximately 12% held by the top ten. The clonotype comes from a human donor with chronic lymphocytic leukemia. V gene TRBV6-1 combines with J gene TRBJ1-5; possibly TRBD1 for D (6 bases). Sequences were derived from PBMCs, sampled after 12 months of ibrutinib treatment. The CDR3 DNA reads TGTGCCAGCAGTGAACGGCGGGGAGGGGGGGGTATGAGCAATCAGCCCCAGCATTTT. Protein: CASSERRGGGGMSNQPQHF.